This T cell receptor beta chain was sequenced in a study of T cells after yellow fever vaccination. This clonotype has more than one count but fewer than ten. A 5'RACE template-switching step, the method used to make TCR cDNA, added a universal primer site and UMIs. TCRdb fed the 5' RACE reads into MiXCR, producing one record per CDR3 protein. The sample carries nearly 550,000 distinct CDR3 sequences, 15% to 20% recorded once. Germline V gene data show CDR1 as SGHRS and CDR2 as YFSETQ. The CDR3 is made up of 14 amino acids. After removal of 5 bases from V and 2 bases from J, the junction contained 3 bases not matched to a gene.

The V and J genes are TRBV5-1 and TRBJ2-7; the match to TRBD1 covers 11 bases. The specimen was PBMCs, collected 15 days after the yellow fever booster vaccination. The source is a man in his thirties or forties who received the YFV17D yellow fever vaccine. The CDR3 here is CASRQGQGAYEQYF. CDR3 sequence (DNA): TGCGCCAGCAGACAGGGACAGGGGGCCTACGAGCAGTACTTC.